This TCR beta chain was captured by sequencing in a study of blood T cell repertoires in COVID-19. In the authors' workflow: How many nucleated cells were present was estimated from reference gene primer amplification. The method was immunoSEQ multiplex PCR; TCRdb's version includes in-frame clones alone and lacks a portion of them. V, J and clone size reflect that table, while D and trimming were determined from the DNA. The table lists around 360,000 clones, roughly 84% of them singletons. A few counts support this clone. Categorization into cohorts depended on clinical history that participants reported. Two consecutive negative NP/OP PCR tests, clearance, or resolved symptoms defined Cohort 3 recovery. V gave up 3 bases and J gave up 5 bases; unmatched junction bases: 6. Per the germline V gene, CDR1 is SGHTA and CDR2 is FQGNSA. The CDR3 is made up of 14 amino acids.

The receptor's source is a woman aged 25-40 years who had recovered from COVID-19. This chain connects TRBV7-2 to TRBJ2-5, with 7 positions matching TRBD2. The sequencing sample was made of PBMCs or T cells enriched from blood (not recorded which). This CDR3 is CASSLGGAGETQYF. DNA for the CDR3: TGTGCCAGCAGCTTGGGAGGGGCCGGGGAGACCCAGTACTTC.